The 2 T cell receptor beta chains below all came from one sample that was sequenced in a study of blood T cell repertoires in COVID-19 (dated by TCRdb to 2020 to 2022). Preparation of the library involved the immunoSEQ multiplex PCR assay. TCRdb holds this immuneACCESS table with in-frame rearrangements only. Some clones are missing; in checked studies, unresolved V genes explain under half, and the rest has no known cause. The sample records roughly 370,000 clones, around 87% of which are singletons. The ten most abundant clones make up about a tenth of the sample. The sequencing sample was made of PBMCs or T cells enriched from blood (not recorded which). All receptors derive from a woman in her 50s who had recovered from COVID-19.

The chain carries TRBV5-1 and TRBJ2-1, with D tentatively TRBD2 (7 bases). The V gene's germline CDR1 is SGHRS and CDR2 YFSETQ. Between the trimmed V and J ends, which lost 4 bases and 8 bases, there was a span of 22 bases. The CDR3 has 16 amino acids. CDR3 sequence reads: CASSAWGGPGSYEQFF. CDR3 DNA: TGCGCCAGCAGCGCCTGGGGGGGCCCAGGGTCATATGAGCAGTTCTTC.

The genes are TRBV15 and TRBJ1-5; D gene unclear. The V gene lost 5 bases and the J gene lost 1 base, with 15 bases spanning the gap. Germline assignment: CDR1 LNHNV and CDR2 YYDKDF (reference sequence). The CDR3 is made up of 16 amino acids. The CDR3 protein is CATSRRETVSNQPQHF. The CDR3 nucleotides are TGTGCCACCAGCCGCCGGGAGACCGTGAGCAATCAGCCCCAGCATTTT.